One sample yielded the 25 T cell receptor beta chains listed below, sequenced in a study of Graves' ophthalmopathy and Graves' hyperthyroidism. From RNA, the CDR3 regions of TCR beta chains were amplified and sequenced. Second-round multiplex PCR came after first-round RT-PCR with HTBI primers. MiXCR, run by TCRdb on the multiplex PCR reads, gives a single entry per CDR3 protein. The sample consists of about 620,000 distinct CDR3 sequences, about a fifth of them appearing once. Sequenced input: peripheral blood. These receptors were taken from a woman between 18 and 30 years old with stable Graves' hyperthyroidism. Some clones in this sample may be carry-over from other donors' samples.

The V gene is TRBV4-1, the J gene TRBJ1-6; TRBD1 agrees at 7 bases. Germline assignment: CDR1 MGHRA and CDR2 YSYEKL. CDR3 size: 17 residues. The V and J ends lost 2 bases and 7 bases, in that order; junction bases with no gene match: 11. The CDR3 region has the DNA TGCGCCAGCAGCCAAAAGAGCCAAGGGGGCGGGAATTCACCCCTCCACTTT. Residues: CASSQKSQGGGNSPLHF.

In its sample, this clonotype was seen many times. The CDR3 region is CASSFRTSESYEQYF. The CDR3 nucleotides are TGCGCCAGCAGCTTTCGGACTAGCGAATCCTACGAGCAGTACTTC. This chain connects TRBV5-1 to TRBJ2-7, with 9 bases fitting TRBD2. The germline CDR1 and CDR2 sequences are SGHRS and YFSETQ. The CDR3 runs 15 residues. V shed 2 bases and J 1 base; nucleotides not matched to a gene: 4.

V and J are TRBV20-1 and TRBJ2-7; possible D gene TRBD1, 5 bases. This CDR3 has 17 amino acids. The V end was cut by 0 bases, the J end by 3 bases, with 21 bases between. Germline CDR1 and CDR2: DFQATT and SNEGSKA (reference sequence). CDR3 nucleotides: TGCAGTGCTAGAGATTCCAGGGATGATGGGCCCCTCTACGAGCAGTACTTC. Translating it yields CSARDSRDDGPLYEQYF.

This clonotype was counted at least ten times. The J gene is TRBJ2-7, the V gene TRBV5-1, with 11 bases identical to TRBD2. The CDR3 contains 16 residues. CDR1 is SGHRS and CDR2 is YFSETQ in the germline V gene. With 4 bases clipped from V and 7 bases from J, the junction kept 13 bases outside the gene matches. The CDR3 loop is CASSTYSGGALGEQYF. The CDR3 coding sequence is TGCGCCAGCAGCACCTATAGCGGGGGGGCCCTCGGGGAGCAGTACTTC.

This clonotype was counted a few times. The J gene is TRBJ2-5, the V gene TRBV2, with 9 bases fitting TRBD2. In germline, CDR1 is SNHLY, CDR2 FYNNEI. The J segment lost 5 bases and the V segment lost 0 bases, leaving 10 bases of the junction unmatched. The CDR3 loop spans 17 amino acids. The CDR3 protein is CASSEAFQREARETQYF. CDR3 coding DNA: TGTGCCAGCAGTGAAGCGTTCCAGCGGGAGGCGCGGGAGACCCAGTACTTC.

This clonotype was seen repeatedly, ten times or more. The chain joins TRBV2 to TRBJ2-7; perhaps TRBD2 as D (6 bases). The V end lost 6 bases, the J end lost 2 bases, and 14 bases lay between the germline ends. There are 14 residues in the CDR3. Looked up from germline, CDR1 is SNHLY and CDR2 is FYNNEI. The chain's CDR3 is CASRAAGFTYEQYF. In DNA, the CDR3 is TGTGCCAGCAGGGCTGCGGGGTTTACCTACGAGCAGTACTTC.

This clonotype was seen a handful of times. The J gene is TRBJ1-6, the V gene TRBV3-1; D call uncertain. V dropped 3 bases and J dropped 5 bases, with 14 bases sitting between them. The CDR3 runs to 16 residues. Germline assignment: CDR1 LGHDT and CDR2 YNNKEL (reference sequence). CDR3 DNA: TGTGCCAGCAGCCAGGCCGATGTGGTTGATAATTCACCCCTCCACTTT. Translation gives CASSQADVVDNSPLHF.

In its sample, this clonotype was seen a few times. The rearrangement joins TRBV29-1 to TRBJ2-4; tentative D call: TRBD1 (5 bases). Between the trimmed V and J ends, which lost 4 bases and 8 bases, there was a span of 15 bases. The CDR3 loop spans 13 amino acids. The germline CDR1 and CDR2 sequences are SQVTM and ANQGSEA. In nucleotides, the CDR3 is TGCAGCGTTGCTGCACAGGAGTACGACATTCAGTACTTC. Protein sequence: CSVAAQEYDIQYF.

This clonotype was found many times. The gene calls are TRBV2 and TRBJ1-2; TRBD1 agrees at 9 bases. CDR1 is SNHLY, CDR2 FYNNEI, per germline. The CDR3 spans 13 residues. V was clipped by 4 bases and J by 6 bases; unmatched bases: 3. The CDR3 here is CASSGRTGDGYTF. For the CDR3, the DNA is TGTGCCAGCAGTGGGAGGACAGGGGATGGCTACACCTTC.

There are a few counts of this clonotype. The rearrangement joins TRBV6-2 or TRBV6-3 to TRBJ1-5, with no clear D. With 2 bases removed from V and 2 bases from J, the gap between germline ends came to 10 bases. CDR1 and CDR2 (germline): MNHEY, SVGEGT. This CDR3 has 15 amino acids. CDR3 in amino acids: CASSYRAGRNQPQHF. For the CDR3, the DNA is TGTGCCAGCAGTTACCGCGCGGGCCGCAATCAGCCCCAGCATTTT.

This clonotype showed up many times. This chain links TRBV6-1 with TRBJ1-5; the match to TRBD1 covers 7 bases. The length of the CDR3 is 14 residues. Germline CDR1 and CDR2: MNHNS and SASEGT. Trimming at V came to 8 bases and at J to 5 bases, leaving 9 bases not matched to a gene. For the CDR3, the DNA is TGTGCCAGCGGGGCCGGGACAGCCGATCAGCCCCAGCATTTT. This gives the protein CASGAGTADQPQHF.

At least ten counts were recorded for this clonotype. The chain links TRBV28 to TRBJ1-1, with D unresolved. CDR1 and CDR2 (germline): MDHEN, SYDVKM. Deletions cut 3 bases from V and 0 bases from J, with 8 bases between. The length of the CDR3 is 14 residues. CDR3 bases: TGTGCCAGCAGTTTTGCCACGATGAACACTGAAGCTTTCTTT. This gives the protein CASSFATMNTEAFF. Full variable domain (remainder filled in from reference TRBV28 and TRBJ1-1): DVKVTQSSRYLVKRTGEKVFLECVQDMDHENMFWYRQDPGLGLRLIYFSYDVKMKEKGDIPEGYSVSREKKERFSLILESASTNQTSMYLCASSFATMNTEAFFGQGTRLTVV.

This clonotype occurred many times. The CDR3 region is CSAISWTSGQETQYF. The CDR3 region has the DNA TGCAGTGCCATAAGTTGGACTAGCGGACAAGAGACCCAGTACTTC. V gene TRBV20-1 combines with J gene TRBJ2-5, with TRBD2 matching over 10 bases. J was trimmed by 2 bases and V by 6 bases; bases with no gene match: 9. Germline CDR1 is DFQATT and CDR2 is SNEGSKA (reference sequence). The CDR3 consists of 15 residues.

This clonotype appeared a few times. The gene calls are TRBV28 and TRBJ1-6, with D tentatively TRBD1 (5 bases). This CDR3 comprises 17 residues. The germline gives CDR1 MDHEN, CDR2 SYDVKM. V lost 4 bases and J lost 2, with 15 bases in between. The DNA of the CDR3 is TGTGCCAGCAGTTCATCCGAGAGGGGCACCTATAATTCACCCCTCCACTTT. Residues: CASSSSERGTYNSPLHF.

Many counts were recorded for this clonotype. The chain has TRBV12-3 or TRBV12-4 and TRBJ1-1; D may be TRBD1 (5 bases). Trimming shortened V by 7 bases and J by 5 bases, and 23 bases separated the two germline ends. The CDR3 has 16 amino acids. In nucleotides, the CDR3 is TGTGCCAGCACTTCCCTCCGGGACGCAACACAGACTGAAGCTTTCTTT. The encoded protein is CASTSLRDATQTEAFF.

This clonotype was detected only once. This sequence joins TRBV7-2 and TRBJ1-5; D is perhaps TRBD1 (5 bases). Per germline, CDR1 SGHTA and CDR2 FQGNSA. This CDR3 has 15 residues. Trimming took 3 bases from V and 3 from J, leaving 12 bases between them. This chain's CDR3 is CASSFQGAPNQPQHF. CDR3 bases: TGTGCCAGCAGCTTCCAGGGTGCCCCCAATCAGCCCCAGCATTTT.

This clonotype was picked up many times. The chain has TRBV7-2 and TRBJ2-2; possible D gene TRBD2, 6 bases. Germline-derived CDR1 and CDR2 are SGHTA and FQGNSA. CDR3 length: 13 residues. The V and J ends lost 6 bases and 7 bases respectively, with 12 bases between them. The CDR3: CASSQRLDGELFF. As DNA, the CDR3 is TGTGCCAGCAGTCAACGACTAGACGGGGAGCTGTTTTTT.

The V gene is TRBV6-1, the J gene TRBJ1-6; D might be TRBD1 (5 bases). The V end was cut by 4 bases, the J end by 7 bases, with 11 bases between. CDR1 MNHNS and CDR2 SASEGT come from the germline V gene. This CDR3 region has 14 residues. CDR3 in DNA: TGTGCCAGCAGTGTTCGGGACGGAAATTCACCCCTCCACTTT. It codes for CASSVRDGNSPLHF.

This chain joins TRBV25-1 and TRBJ1-5; D is unclear. The CDR3 is 14 amino acids. Germline V lookup: CDR1 MGHDK, CDR2 SYGVNS. Trimming stripped 6 bases from V and 1 base from J, with 10 bases between. CDR3 sequence reads: CASSGSGSNQPQHF. CDR3 nucleotides: TGTGCCAGCAGCGGGTCGGGCAGCAATCAGCCCCAGCATTTT.

This clonotype was recorded many times. The V call is TRBV4-1, the J call TRBJ2-7; tentative D call: TRBD2 (5 bases). This CDR3 contains 16 residues. Between the trimmed V and J ends, which lost 0 bases and 6 bases, there was a span of 18 bases. The germline CDR1 and CDR2 sequences are MGHRA and YSYEKL. CDR3 in DNA: TGCGCCAGCAGCCAAGAAGAGAGAGGGCTTCTGTCCGAGCAGTACTTC. Encoded protein: CASSQEERGLLSEQYF.

This clonotype was picked up a small number of times. The CDR3, as DNA: TGCGCCAGAAGCCAACCGGACAACCAAGAGACCCAGTACTTC. It yields the protein CARSQPDNQETQYF. The chain uses TRBV5-1 and TRBJ2-5; possibly TRBD1 for D (5 bases). The CDR3 length is 14 residues. V lost 8 bases to trimming and J lost 0 bases, with 14 bases between them. Germline V gives CDR1 SGHRS, CDR2 YFSETQ.

This clonotype was seen a handful of times. J is TRBJ1-1 and V is TRBV6-1, with a tentative D call TRBD1 (5 bases). The CDR3 loop spans 16 amino acids. V gave up 6 bases and J gave up 0 bases, with 17 bases separating them. CDR1 and CDR2 (germline): MNHNS, SASEGT. CDR3 protein: CASRAGLQAMNTEAFF. CDR3 DNA: TGTGCCAGCAGGGCAGGGCTCCAGGCAATGAACACTGAAGCTTTCTTT.

The rearrangement links TRBV6-5 to TRBJ2-7; TRBD1 might be the D (5 bases). The germline CDR1 and CDR2 sequences are MNHEY and SVGAGI. The CDR3 sequence is 16 residues long. V lost 0 bases to trimming and J lost 1 base, with 13 bases between them. This chain's CDR3 is CASSYSMAGRSYEQYF. CDR3 bases: TGTGCCAGCAGTTACTCTATGGCAGGGCGGTCCTACGAGCAGTACTTC.

This clonotype has at least ten counts. V gene TRBV28 combines with J gene TRBJ2-4, with TRBD2 matching over 10 bases. Per the germline V gene, CDR1 is MDHEN and CDR2 is SYDVKM. The CDR3 length is 15 residues. V gave up 6 bases and J gave up 2 bases; unmatched junction bases: 4. For the CDR3, the DNA is TGTGCCAGCAGCCTAGCGGGAGTTTCCAAAAACATTCAGTACTTC. Protein: CASSLAGVSKNIQYF.

The CDR3 loop is CASSSVGSSYEQYF. As DNA, the CDR3 is TGTGCCAGCAGCTCGGTCGGGAGCTCCTACGAGCAGTACTTC. The chain joins TRBV3-1 to TRBJ2-7, with D tentatively TRBD2 (6 bases). This CDR3 has 14 residues. The germline CDR1 and CDR2 sequences are LGHDT and YNNKEL (reference sequence). V was cut by 5 bases and J by 0 bases, with 11 bases left in between.